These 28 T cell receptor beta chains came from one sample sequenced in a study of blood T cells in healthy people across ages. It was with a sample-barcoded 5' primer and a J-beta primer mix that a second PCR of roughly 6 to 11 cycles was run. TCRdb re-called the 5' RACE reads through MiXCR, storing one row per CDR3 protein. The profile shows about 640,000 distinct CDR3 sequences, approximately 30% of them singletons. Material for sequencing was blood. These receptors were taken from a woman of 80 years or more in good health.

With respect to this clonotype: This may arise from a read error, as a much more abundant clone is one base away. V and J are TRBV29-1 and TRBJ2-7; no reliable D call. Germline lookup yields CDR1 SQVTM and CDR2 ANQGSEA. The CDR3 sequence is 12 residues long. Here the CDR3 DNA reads TGCAGCGTCGCCCTCGGATCCTACGGGCAGTACTTC. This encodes CSVALGSYGQYF.

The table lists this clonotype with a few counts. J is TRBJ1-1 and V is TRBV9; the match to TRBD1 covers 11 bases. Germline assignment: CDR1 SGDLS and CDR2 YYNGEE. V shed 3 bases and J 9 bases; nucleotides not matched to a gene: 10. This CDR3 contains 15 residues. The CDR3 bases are TGTGCCAGCAGCGGACCGGGACAGGGGGTTCAAAAAGCTTTCTTT. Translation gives CASSGPGQGVQKAFF. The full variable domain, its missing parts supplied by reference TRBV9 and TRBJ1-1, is DSGVTQTPKHLITATGQRVTLRCSPRSGDLSVYWYQQSLDQGLQFLIQYYNGEERAKGNILERFSAQQFPDLHSELNLSSLELGDSALYFCASSGPGQGVQKAFFGQGTRLTVV.

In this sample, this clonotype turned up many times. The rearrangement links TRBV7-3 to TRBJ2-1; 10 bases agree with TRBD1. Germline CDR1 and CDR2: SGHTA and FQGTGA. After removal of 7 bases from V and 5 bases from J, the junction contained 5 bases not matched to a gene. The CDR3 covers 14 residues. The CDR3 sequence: CASKDRGANNEQFF. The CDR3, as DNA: TGTGCCAGCAAGGACAGGGGGGCCAACAATGAGCAGTTCTTC. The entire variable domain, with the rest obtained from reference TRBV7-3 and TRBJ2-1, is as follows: GAGVSQTPSNKVTEKGKYVELRCDPISGHTALYWYRQSLGQGPEFLIYFQGTGAADDSGLPNDRFFAVRPEGSVSTLKIQRTERGDSAVYLCASKDRGANNEQFFGPGTRLTVL.

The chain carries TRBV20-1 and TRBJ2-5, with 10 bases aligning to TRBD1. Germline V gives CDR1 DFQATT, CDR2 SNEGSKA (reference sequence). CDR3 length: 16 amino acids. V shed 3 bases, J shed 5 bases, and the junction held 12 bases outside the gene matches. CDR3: CSASNPGQGTRETQYF. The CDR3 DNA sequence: TGCAGTGCTAGCAATCCGGGACAGGGGACGCGGGAGACCCAGTACTTC.

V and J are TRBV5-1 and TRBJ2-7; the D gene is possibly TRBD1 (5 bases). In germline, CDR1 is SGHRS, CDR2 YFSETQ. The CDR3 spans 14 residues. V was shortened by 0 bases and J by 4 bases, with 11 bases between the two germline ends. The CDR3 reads CASSLEGNFYEQYF. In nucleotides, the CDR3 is TGCGCCAGCAGCTTGGAGGGGAATTTTTACGAGCAGTACTTC.

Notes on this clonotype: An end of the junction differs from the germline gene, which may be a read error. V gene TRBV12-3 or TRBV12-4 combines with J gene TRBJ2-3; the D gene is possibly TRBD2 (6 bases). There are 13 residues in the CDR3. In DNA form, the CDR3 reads TGTGCCAGCAGTTGCGGGGATTCAGATGCGCAGTATTTT. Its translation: CASSCGDSDAQYF.

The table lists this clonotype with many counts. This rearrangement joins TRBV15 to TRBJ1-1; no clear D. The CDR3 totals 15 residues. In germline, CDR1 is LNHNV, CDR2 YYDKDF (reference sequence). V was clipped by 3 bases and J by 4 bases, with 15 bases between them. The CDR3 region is CATSSELTEGTEAFF. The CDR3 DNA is TGTGCCACCAGCAGTGAACTGACGGAGGGCACTGAAGCTTTCTTT. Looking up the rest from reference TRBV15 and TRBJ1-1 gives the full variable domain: DAMVIQNPRYQVTQFGKPVTLSCSQTLNHNVMYWYQQKSSQAPKLLFHYYDKDFNNEADTPDNFQSRRPNTSFCFLDIRSPGLGDTAMYLCATSSELTEGTEAFFGQGTRLTVV.

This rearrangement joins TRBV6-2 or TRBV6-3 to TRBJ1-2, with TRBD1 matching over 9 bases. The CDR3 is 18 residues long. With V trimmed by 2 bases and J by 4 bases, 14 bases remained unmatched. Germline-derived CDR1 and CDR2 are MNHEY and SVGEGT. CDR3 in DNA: TGTGCCAGCAGTTACCTAACTCCGGGACAGGGCCCCTCCTATGGCTACACCTTC. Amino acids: CASSYLTPGQGPSYGYTF.

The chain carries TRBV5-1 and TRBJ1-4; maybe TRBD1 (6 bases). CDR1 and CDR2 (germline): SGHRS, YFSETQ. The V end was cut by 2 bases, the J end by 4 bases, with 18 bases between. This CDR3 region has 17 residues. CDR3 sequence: CASSLGPLRGSNEKLFF. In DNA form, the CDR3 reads TGCGCCAGCAGCTTAGGACCCCTCAGGGGAAGTAATGAAAAACTGTTTTTT.

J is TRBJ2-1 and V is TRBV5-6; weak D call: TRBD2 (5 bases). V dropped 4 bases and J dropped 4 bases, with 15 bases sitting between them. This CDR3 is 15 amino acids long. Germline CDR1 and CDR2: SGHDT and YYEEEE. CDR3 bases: TGTGCCAGCAGCCCTCGGGGAAGCCAGTACAATGAGCAGTTCTTC. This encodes CASSPRGSQYNEQFF.

DNA of the CDR3: TGCAGTGCTAGAGGTTCCAGGGGAGTGGACGAGCAGTACTTC. Its translation is CSARGSRGVDEQYF. The rearrangement uses TRBV20-1 and TRBJ2-7; perhaps TRBD1 as D (6 bases). Trimming took off 1 base at V and 5 bases at J, with 15 bases between the two ends. CDR1 DFQATT and CDR2 SNEGSKA come from the germline V gene (reference sequence). The CDR3 covers 14 residues.

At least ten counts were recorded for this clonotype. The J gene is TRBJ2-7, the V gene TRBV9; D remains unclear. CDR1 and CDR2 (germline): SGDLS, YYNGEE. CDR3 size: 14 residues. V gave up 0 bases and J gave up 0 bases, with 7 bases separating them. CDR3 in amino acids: CASSVVGDSYEQYF. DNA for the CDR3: TGTGCCAGCAGCGTAGTGGGCGACTCCTACGAGCAGTACTTC.

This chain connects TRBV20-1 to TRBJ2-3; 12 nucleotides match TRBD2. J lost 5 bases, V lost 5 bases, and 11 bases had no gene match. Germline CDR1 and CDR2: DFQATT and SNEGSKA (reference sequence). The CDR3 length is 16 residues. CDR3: CSAGPSRLAGEDTQYF. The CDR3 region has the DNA TGCAGTGCTGGCCCTTCTAGACTAGCGGGGGAAGATACGCAGTATTTT.

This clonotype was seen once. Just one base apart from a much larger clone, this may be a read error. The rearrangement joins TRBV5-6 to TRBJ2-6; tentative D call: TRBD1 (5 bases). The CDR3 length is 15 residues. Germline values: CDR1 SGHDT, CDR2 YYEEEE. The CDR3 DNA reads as TGTGCCAGCAGTTATGACATCTCTGGGGCCAACGTCCGGACTTTC. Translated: CASSYDISGANVRTF.

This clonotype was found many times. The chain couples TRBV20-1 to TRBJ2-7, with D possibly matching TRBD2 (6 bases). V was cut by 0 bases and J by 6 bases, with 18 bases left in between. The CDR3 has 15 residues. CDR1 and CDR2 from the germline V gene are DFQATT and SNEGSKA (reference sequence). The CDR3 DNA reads TGCAGTGCTAGAGATCGGGGGTCCCAAAGGCGCGAGCAGTACTTC. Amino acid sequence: CSARDRGSQRREQYF.

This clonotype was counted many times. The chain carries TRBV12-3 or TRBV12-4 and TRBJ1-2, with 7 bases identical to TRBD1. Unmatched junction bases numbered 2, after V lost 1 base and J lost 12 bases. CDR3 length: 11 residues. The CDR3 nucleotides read TGTGCCAGCAGTTTAGACAGGGGCCACACCTTC. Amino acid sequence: CASSLDRGHTF.

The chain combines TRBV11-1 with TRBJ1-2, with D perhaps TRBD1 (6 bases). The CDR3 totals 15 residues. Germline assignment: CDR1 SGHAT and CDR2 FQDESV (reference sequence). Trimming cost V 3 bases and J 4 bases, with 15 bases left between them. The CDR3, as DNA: TGTGCCAGCAGCTTCCAACCAGGGGTGGGCTATGGCTACACCTTC. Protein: CASSFQPGVGYGYTF.

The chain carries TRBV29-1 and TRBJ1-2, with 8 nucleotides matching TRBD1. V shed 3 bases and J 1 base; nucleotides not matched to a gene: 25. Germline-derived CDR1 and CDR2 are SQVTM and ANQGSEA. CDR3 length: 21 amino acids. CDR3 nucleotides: TGCAGCGTTGAGGGTTGGACAGGGCCGCCTCACGGCCCCCCTGATAACTATGGCTACACCTTC. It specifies CSVEGWTGPPHGPPDNYGYTF.

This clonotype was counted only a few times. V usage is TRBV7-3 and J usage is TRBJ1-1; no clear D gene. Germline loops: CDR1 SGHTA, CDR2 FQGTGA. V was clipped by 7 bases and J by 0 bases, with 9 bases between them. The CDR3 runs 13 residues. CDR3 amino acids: CASKRSMNTEAFF. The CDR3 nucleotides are TGTGCCAGCAAACGCAGCATGAACACTGAAGCTTTCTTT. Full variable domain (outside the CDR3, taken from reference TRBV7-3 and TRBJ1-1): GAGVSQTPSNKVTEKGKYVELRCDPISGHTALYWYRQSLGQGPEFLIYFQGTGAADDSGLPNDRFFAVRPEGSVSTLKIQRTERGDSAVYLCASKRSMNTEAFFGQGTRLTVV.

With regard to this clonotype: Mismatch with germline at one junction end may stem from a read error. The CDR3 coding sequence is TGTACCAGCAGCCAGACTAGCGGGGCAACAGATACGCAGTATTTT. Translated, it gives CTSSQTSGATDTQYF. The V call is TRBV7-3, the J call TRBJ2-3; TRBD2 matches at 11 bases. The germline CDR1 and CDR2 sequences are SGHTA and FQGTGA. The CDR3 sequence is 15 residues long.

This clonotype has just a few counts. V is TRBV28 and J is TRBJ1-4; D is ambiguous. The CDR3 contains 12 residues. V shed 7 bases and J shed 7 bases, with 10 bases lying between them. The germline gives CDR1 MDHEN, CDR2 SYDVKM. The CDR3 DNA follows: TGTGCCAGCACTTCCGTGGGTGAAAAACTGTTTTTT. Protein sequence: CASTSVGEKLFF.

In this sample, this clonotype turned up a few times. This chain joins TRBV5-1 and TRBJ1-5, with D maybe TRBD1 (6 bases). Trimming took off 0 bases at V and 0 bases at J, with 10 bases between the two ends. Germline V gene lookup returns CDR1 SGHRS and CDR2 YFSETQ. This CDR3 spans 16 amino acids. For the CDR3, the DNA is TGCGCCAGCAGCTTGGGGACAGACACTAGCAATCAGCCCCAGCATTTT. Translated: CASSLGTDTSNQPQHF.

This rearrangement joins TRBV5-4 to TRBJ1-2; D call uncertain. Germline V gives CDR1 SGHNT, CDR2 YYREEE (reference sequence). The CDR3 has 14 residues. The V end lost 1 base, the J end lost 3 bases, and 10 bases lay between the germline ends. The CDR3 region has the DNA TGTGCCAGCAGCTTGAAGCAGGTCCACTATGGCTACACCTTC. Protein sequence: CASSLKQVHYGYTF.

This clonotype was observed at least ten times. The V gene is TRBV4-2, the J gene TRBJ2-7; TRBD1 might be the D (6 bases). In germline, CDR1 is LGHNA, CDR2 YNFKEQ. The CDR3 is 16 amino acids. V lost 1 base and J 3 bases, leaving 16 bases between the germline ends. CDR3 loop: CASSQALDRSGYEQYF. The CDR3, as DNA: TGTGCCAGCAGCCAAGCCCTCGACAGGTCCGGCTACGAGCAGTACTTC.

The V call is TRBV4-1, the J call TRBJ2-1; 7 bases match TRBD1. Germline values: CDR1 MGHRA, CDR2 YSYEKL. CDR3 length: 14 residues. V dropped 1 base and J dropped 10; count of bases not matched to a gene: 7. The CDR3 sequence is CASSQGDSGLEQFF. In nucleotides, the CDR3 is TGCGCCAGCAGCCAAGGGGACAGTGGTTTGGAGCAGTTCTTC.

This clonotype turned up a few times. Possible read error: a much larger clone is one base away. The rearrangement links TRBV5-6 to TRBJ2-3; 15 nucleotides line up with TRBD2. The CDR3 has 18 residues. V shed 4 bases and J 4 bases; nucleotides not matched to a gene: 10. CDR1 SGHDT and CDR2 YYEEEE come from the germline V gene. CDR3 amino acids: CASSGGLAGGPFADTQYF. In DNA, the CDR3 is TGTGCCAGCAGCGGCGGACTAGCGGGGGGGCCGTTCGCAGATACGCAGTATTTT.

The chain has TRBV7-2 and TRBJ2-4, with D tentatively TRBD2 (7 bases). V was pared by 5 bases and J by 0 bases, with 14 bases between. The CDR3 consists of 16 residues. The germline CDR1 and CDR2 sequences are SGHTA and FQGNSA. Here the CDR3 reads CASSPRGGLAKNIQYF. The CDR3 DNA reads TGTGCCAGCAGCCCCCGCGGGGGCCTAGCCAAAAACATTCAGTACTTC. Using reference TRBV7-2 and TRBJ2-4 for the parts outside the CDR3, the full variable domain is GAGVSQSPSNKVTEKGKDVELRCDPISGHTALYWYRQSLGQGLEFLIYFQGNSAPDKSGLPSDRFSAERTGGSVSTLTIQRTQQEDSAVYLCASSPRGGLAKNIQYFGAGTRLSVL.

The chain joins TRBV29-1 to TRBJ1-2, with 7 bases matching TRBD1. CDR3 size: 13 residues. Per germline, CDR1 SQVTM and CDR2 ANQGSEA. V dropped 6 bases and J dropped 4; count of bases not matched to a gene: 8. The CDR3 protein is CSVADRTGYGYTF. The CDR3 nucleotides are TGCAGCGTCGCTGACAGGACAGGCTATGGCTACACCTTC. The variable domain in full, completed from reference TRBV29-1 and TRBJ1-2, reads SAVISQKPSRDICQRGTSLTIQCQVDSQVTMMFWYRQQPGQSLTLIATANQGSEATYESGFVIDKFPISRPNLTFSTLTVSNMSPEDSSIYLCSVADRTGYGYTFGSGTRLTVV.